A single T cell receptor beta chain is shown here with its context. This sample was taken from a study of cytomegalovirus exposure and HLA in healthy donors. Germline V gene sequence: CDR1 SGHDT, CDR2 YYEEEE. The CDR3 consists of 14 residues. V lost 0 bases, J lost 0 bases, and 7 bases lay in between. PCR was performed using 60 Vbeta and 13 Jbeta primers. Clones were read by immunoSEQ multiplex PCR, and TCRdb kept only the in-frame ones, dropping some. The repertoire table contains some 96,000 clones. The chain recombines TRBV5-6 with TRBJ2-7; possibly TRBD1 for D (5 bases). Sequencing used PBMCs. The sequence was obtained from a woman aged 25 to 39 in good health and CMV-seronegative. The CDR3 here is CASSLEDNSYEQYF. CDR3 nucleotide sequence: TGTGCCAGCAGCTTGGAGGACAACTCCTACGAGCAGTACTTC.